Below are 20 T cell receptor beta chains sequenced from a single sample in a study of cytomegalovirus exposure and HLA in healthy donors. PCR primers comprised 60 Vbeta and 13 Jbeta primers. The protocol was immunoSEQ multiplex PCR, while the TCRdb copy is restricted to in-frame clones and leaves out a portion. Altogether roughly 52,000 clones are present, more than 75% being singletons, with the ten largest covering more than 1.4%. Sequencing used PBMCs. The receptors shown here come from a female donor in good health and CMV-seronegative.

In this sample, this clone turned up once. V is TRBV29-1 and J is TRBJ1-2; tentative D call: TRBD1 (6 bases). Germline V gene lookup returns CDR1 SQVTM and CDR2 ANQGSEA. Trimming removed 3 bases at V and 8 bases at J, with 13 bases between. The CDR3 extends over 12 amino acids. For the CDR3, the DNA is TGCAGCGTTGATAACAGGGAGTTCGGCTACACCTTC. This sequence encodes CSVDNREFGYTF.

This chain uses TRBV4-2 with TRBJ2-1, with 7 bases fitting TRBD2. Unmatched junction bases numbered 10, after V lost 4 bases and J lost 4 bases. Germline CDR1 is LGHNA and CDR2 is YNFKEQ. The CDR3 is 16 residues long. The CDR3 loop is CASSPVAPSGYNEQFF. The CDR3 coding sequence is TGTGCCAGCAGCCCTGTTGCGCCTAGCGGTTACAATGAGCAGTTCTTC.

The chain recombines TRBV5-1 with TRBJ2-3; D is ambiguous. Trimming took 3 bases from V and 2 from J, leaving 13 bases between them. Per germline, CDR1 SGHRS and CDR2 YFSETQ. The CDR3 covers 15 residues. The DNA of the CDR3 is TGCGCCAGCAGCTGGAAGGATGGGCACACAGATACGCAGTATTTT. Amino acids: CASSWKDGHTDTQYF.

In this sample, this clone turned up once. This rearrangement joins TRBV29-1 to TRBJ2-7; TRBD1 aligns across 8 bases. The CDR3 is 13 amino acids. V trimming: 5 bases; J trimming: 0 bases; junction bases outside the gene matches: 3. CDR1 and CDR2 (germline): SQVTM, ANQGSEA. DNA for the CDR3: TGCAGCGTTTGGACAGGGAGCTCCTACGAGCAGTACTTC. It specifies CSVWTGSSYEQYF.

Here the CDR3 DNA reads TGTGCCAGCAGCTTGAGGGCACCCGCGTCCTACGAGCAGTACTTC. It translates to CASSLRAPASYEQYF. V usage is TRBV7-8 and J usage is TRBJ2-7; the D gene is possibly TRBD2 (5 bases). The germline V gene has CDR1 SGHVS and CDR2 FQNEAQ. Trimming removed 3 bases at V and 1 base at J, with 13 bases between. The CDR3 runs to 15 residues.

The chain links TRBV7-2 to TRBJ1-1; TRBD1 aligns across 11 bases. With V trimmed by 1 base and J by 5 bases, 3 bases remained unmatched. Germline V gene lookup returns CDR1 SGHTA and CDR2 FQGNSA. CDR3 length equals 15 residues. The CDR3 nucleotides are TGTGCCAGCAGCTTAGACGGGACAGGGGGGACTGAAGCTTTCTTT. It codes for CASSLDGTGGTEAFF.

On this clone: One junction end disagrees with the germline gene, perhaps due to a read error. The rearrangement joins TRBV7-7 to TRBJ2-5; D is unclear. This CDR3 spans 12 amino acids. CDR1 SSHAT and CDR2 FNYEAQ come from the germline V gene (reference sequence). CDR3 amino acids: CASSSSEETQYF. DNA of the CDR3: TGTGCTAGCAGTTCGAGCGAGGAGACCCAGTACTTC.

This clone has a single count. This chain uses TRBV19 with TRBJ1-1; possible D gene TRBD1, 5 bases. This CDR3 contains 16 residues. Germline V gene lookup returns CDR1 LNHDA and CDR2 SQIVND (reference sequence). Trimming took 5 bases from V and 3 from J, leaving 19 bases between them. The CDR3 nucleotides are TGTGCCAGTAGTTCGTGGGGATCAGGGCGATACACTGAAGCTTTCTTT. It translates to CASSSWGSGRYTEAFF.

The chain carries TRBV5-4 and TRBJ2-1; perhaps TRBD2 as D (5 bases). Germline V CDR1 and CDR2: SGHNT, YYREEE (reference sequence). Trimming removed 4 bases from V and 9 bases from J, with 14 bases in between. This CDR3 has 13 amino acids. The CDR3 protein is CASSISGIGEQFF. Written as DNA, the CDR3 is TGTGCCAGCAGCATTTCCGGGATAGGTGAGCAGTTCTTC. The whole variable domain, remainder taken from reference TRBV5-4 and TRBJ2-1, is ETGVTQSPTHLIKTRGQQVTLRCSSQSGHNTVSWYQQALGQGPQFIFQYYREEENGRGNFPPRFSGLQFPNYSSELNVNALELDDSALYLCASSISGIGEQFFGPGTRLTVL.

V and J are TRBV2 and TRBJ1-1; D is perhaps TRBD1 (5 bases). Germline V CDR1 and CDR2: SNHLY, FYNNEI. V was trimmed by 7 bases and J by 4 bases, leaving 13 bases between them. The length of the CDR3 is 13 residues. DNA of the CDR3: TGTGCCAGCACTTTGGACATCCGCACTGAAGCTTTCTTT. Translated: CASTLDIRTEAFF.

V and J are TRBV15 and TRBJ2-4; no clear D gene. The germline V gene has CDR1 LNHNV and CDR2 YYDKDF (reference sequence). The CDR3 length is 14 residues. Trimming left V 3 bases short and J 0 bases short, with 6 bases between. CDR3 sequence reads: CATSSQLAKNIQYF. CDR3 nucleotides: TGTGCCACCAGCAGTCAACTAGCCAAAAACATTCAGTACTTC.

The V gene is TRBV13, the J gene TRBJ2-7; D is possibly TRBD1 (5 bases). Germline CDR1 is PRHDT and CDR2 is FYEKMQ (reference sequence). The CDR3 has 14 residues. The ends were cut back, 0 bases at V and 5 bases at J, with 11 bases in the middle. This CDR3 reads CASSLGSGLHEQYF. CDR3 DNA sequence: TGTGCCAGCAGCTTAGGTTCAGGGCTCCACGAGCAGTACTTC.

J is TRBJ1-1 and V is TRBV7-2, with a possible D match to TRBD1 (6 bases). Trimming left V 4 bases short and J 5 bases short, with 11 bases between. This CDR3 is 13 amino acids long. The V gene's germline CDR1 is SGHTA and CDR2 FQGNSA. The DNA for the CDR3 is TGTGCCAGCAGCTCGGACAGAAAAACTGAAGCTTTCTTT. The encoded protein is CASSSDRKTEAFF. Drawing the rest from reference TRBV7-2 and TRBJ1-1, the complete variable domain is GAGVSQSPSNKVTEKGKDVELRCDPISGHTALYWYRQSLGQGLEFLIYFQGNSAPDKSGLPSDRFSAERTGGSVSTLTIQRTQQEDSAVYLCASSSDRKTEAFFGQGTRLTVV.

This chain connects TRBV4-3 to TRBJ2-6, with D perhaps matching TRBD2 (5 bases). This CDR3 has 16 residues. The germline V gene has CDR1 LGHNA and CDR2 YSLEER. Trimming shortened V by 0 bases and J by 2 bases, and 8 bases separated the two germline ends. Written as DNA, the CDR3 is TGCGCCAGCAGCCAAGAAATGGAGGCTGGGGCCAACGTCCTGACTTTC. Its protein is CASSQEMEAGANVLTF.

This sequence joins TRBV5-8 and TRBJ2-2, with D possibly being TRBD1 (6 bases). The CDR3 runs 15 residues. CDR1 and CDR2 (germline): SGHTS, YDEGEE. V gave up 3 bases and J gave up 4 bases, with 13 bases separating them. CDR3 in amino acids: CASSSTRGSTGELFF. For the CDR3, the DNA is TGTGCCAGCAGCTCGACCAGGGGAAGCACCGGGGAGCTGTTTTTT.

The chain links TRBV5-6 to TRBJ1-1; 9 bases agree with TRBD1. The germline CDR1 and CDR2 sequences are SGHDT and YYEEEE. CDR3 size: 17 residues. V shed 4 bases and J 4 bases; nucleotides not matched to a gene: 14. This CDR3 reads CASSRTQGAVLGTEAFF. The CDR3 DNA is TGTGCCAGCAGCCGAACACAGGGGGCGGTTCTAGGCACTGAAGCTTTCTTT.

This chain joins TRBV9 and TRBJ2-1; 8 bases map to TRBD2. V trimming: 4 bases; J trimming: 2 bases; junction bases outside the gene matches: 8. Looked up from germline, CDR1 is SGDLS and CDR2 is YYNGEE. The CDR3 is 16 residues long. CDR3: CASSPRGDPTYNEQFF. CDR3 nucleotide sequence: TGTGCCAGCAGCCCGCGGGGGGATCCCACCTACAATGAGCAGTTCTTC.

The rearrangement joins TRBV7-9 to TRBJ2-2; 12 bases are a match to TRBD1. The CDR3 is 15 amino acids. The V gene's germline CDR1 is SEHNR and CDR2 FQNEAQ (reference sequence). The V and J ends lost 4 bases and 5 bases, in that order; junction bases with no gene match: 2. CDR3 protein: CASSWGQGATGELFF. In nucleotides, the CDR3 is TGTGCCAGCAGCTGGGGACAGGGGGCGACCGGGGAGCTGTTTTTT.

This chain's CDR3 is CASSLTGTSGSSSGELFF. As DNA, the CDR3 is TGTGCCAGCAGCTTAACCGGGACTAGCGGATCCTCCTCCGGGGAGCTGTTTTTT. The rearrangement joins TRBV11-2 to TRBJ2-2; 11 bases line up with TRBD2. This CDR3 is 18 amino acids long. Germline CDR1 reads SGHAT; CDR2 reads FQNNGV. V lost 2 bases to trimming and J lost 6 bases; unmatched junction nucleotides: 11.

The chain has TRBV29-1 and TRBJ2-1; 12 bases are a match to TRBD2. The CDR3 sequence is 15 residues long. The ends lost 3 bases at V and 5 bases at J; junction bases unmatched: 5. Germline V gene sequence: CDR1 SQVTM, CDR2 ANQGSEA. The CDR3 loop is CSVETSGGRNNEQFF. DNA for the CDR3: TGCAGCGTTGAGACTAGCGGGGGCAGGAACAATGAGCAGTTCTTC.